The 30 T cell receptor beta chains below all came from one sample that was sequenced in a study of cytomegalovirus exposure and HLA in healthy donors (dated by TCRdb to 2016 to 2017). Receptor amplification or capture employed the immunoSEQ multiplex PCR assay. A mixture of 60 forward primers for TCR Vbeta segments and 13 reverse primers for TCR Jbeta segments was used in the multiplex PCR. The table was pulled from immuneACCESS by TCRdb, which kept in-frame rearrangements only. Such tables lose some clones; where checked, under half of the loss comes from unresolved V genes, and the rest has no known cause. The sample table lists approximately 61,000 clones, around 78% of them with a count of one. About 8% of the sample lies in the top ten. Sequences were obtained from PBMCs. These receptors originate from a man younger than 35 in good health and CMV-seropositive.

The chain combines TRBV5-4 with TRBJ1-1; possibly TRBD1 for D (5 bases). Deletions cut 2 bases from V and 0 bases from J, with 14 bases between. The CDR3 covers 16 residues. CDR1 and CDR2 (germline): SGHNT, YYREEE (reference sequence). The CDR3 here is CASSLYAGNLNTEAFF. CDR3 DNA: TGTGCCAGCAGCTTATATGCAGGGAATTTGAACACTGAAGCTTTCTTT.

This chain links TRBV5-6 with TRBJ2-5; 7 bases are shared with TRBD2. The length of the CDR3 is 13 residues. The germline CDR1 and CDR2 sequences are SGHDT and YYEEEE. After removal of 2 bases from V and 3 bases from J, the junction contained 1 base not matched to a gene. CDR3 loop: CASSLGTKETQYF. The CDR3 bases are TGTGCCAGCAGCTTAGGGACTAAAGAGACCCAGTACTTC.

The count of this clone is one. The chain joins TRBV28 to TRBJ1-6; 7 bases match TRBD1. Unmatched junction bases numbered 11, after V lost 6 bases and J lost 9 bases. CDR1 is MDHEN, CDR2 SYDVKM, per germline. This CDR3 spans 15 amino acids. CDR3 nucleotides: TGTGCCAGCAGATCTACAGGGGTCGGGAGTTCACCCCTCCACTTT. Translating it yields CASRSTGVGSSPLHF.

The rearrangement joins TRBV14 to TRBJ2-7, with TRBD2 as a possible D gene (7 bases). V was trimmed by 4 bases and J by 6 bases, leaving 19 bases between them. This CDR3 is built from 15 residues. Germline V lookup: CDR1 SGHDN, CDR2 FVKESK. CDR3 nucleotide sequence: TGTGCCAGCAGCCCTAGGGGGGCGACTAGCAGCGAGCAGTACTTC. This translates into CASSPRGATSSEQYF.

The chain has TRBV30 and TRBJ1-2; D is perhaps TRBD1 (5 bases). The CDR3 contains 12 residues. Trimming stripped 1 base from V and 4 bases from J, with 7 bases between. In germline, CDR1 is GTSNPN, CDR2 SVGIG (reference sequence). Here the CDR3 DNA reads TGTGCCTGGAGTGAGGGGATCTATGGCTACACCTTC. It encodes CAWSEGIYGYTF.

The chain combines TRBV15 with TRBJ1-1, with 8 bases aligning to TRBD1. Germline trimming cut 3 bases from V and 4 bases from J; bases unmatched to any gene: 7. The germline CDR1 and CDR2 sequences are LNHNV and YYDKDF (reference sequence). The CDR3 is 15 amino acids. The CDR3 reads CATSSRQGSGTEAFF. The CDR3, as DNA: TGTGCCACCAGCAGTAGACAGGGGAGTGGCACTGAAGCTTTCTTT. Drawing the rest from reference TRBV15 and TRBJ1-1, the complete variable domain is DAMVIQNPRYQVTQFGKPVTLSCSQTLNHNVMYWYQQKSSQAPKLLFHYYDKDFNNEADTPDNFQSRRPNTSFCFLDIRSPGLGDTAMYLCATSSRQGSGTEAFFGQGTRLTVV.

The J gene is TRBJ1-2, the V gene TRBV28; D perhaps matches TRBD1 (5 bases). There are 12 residues in the CDR3. CDR1 MDHEN and CDR2 SYDVKM come from the germline V gene. V was trimmed by 5 bases and J by 7 bases, leaving 11 bases between them. The chain's CDR3 is CASSPRQGGYTF. In nucleotides, the CDR3 is TGTGCCAGCAGTCCCAGGCAGGGTGGCTACACCTTC.

The chain employs TRBV5-1 and TRBJ2-3; D gene uncertain. Germline V gene sequence: CDR1 SGHRS, CDR2 YFSETQ. The length of the CDR3 is 15 residues. V dropped 0 bases and J dropped 5 bases, with 13 bases sitting between them. The CDR3 protein is CASSLVESMEDTQYF. Written as DNA, the CDR3 is TGCGCCAGCAGCTTGGTGGAGAGTATGGAAGATACGCAGTATTTT.

The rearrangement links TRBV6-5 to TRBJ1-1; TRBD1 matches at 10 bases. Losses at the gene ends were 0 bases for V and 5 bases for J; bases not matched to a gene: 3. There are 15 residues in the CDR3. The V gene's germline CDR1 is MNHEY and CDR2 SVGAGI. The CDR3 sequence is CASSYSGQGVTEAFF. The CDR3 bases are TGTGCCAGCAGTTACTCCGGACAGGGGGTTACTGAAGCTTTCTTT.

This clone has just a few counts. V is TRBV10-2 and J is TRBJ1-3, with D uncertain. The germline gives CDR1 WSHSY, CDR2 SAAADI. The CDR3 is made up of 13 amino acids. Trimming shortened V by 1 base and J by 3 bases, and 4 bases separated the two germline ends. The CDR3 nucleotides are TGCGCCAGCAGTGAGTTCCGTGGAAACACCATATATTTT. This codes for CASSEFRGNTIYF.

This chain connects TRBV18 to TRBJ1-2, with 7 bases identical to TRBD1. CDR1 is KGHSH, CDR2 LQKENI, per germline. This CDR3 comprises 13 residues. The V and J ends lost 0 bases and 7 bases, in that order; junction bases with no gene match: 2. CDR3 coding DNA: TGTGCCAGCTCACCACCCGACAGGGCTGGCTACACCTTC. Translated: CASSPPDRAGYTF.

The chain recombines TRBV9 with TRBJ1-2; 10 bases line up with TRBD1. The CDR3 covers 14 residues. Germline loops: CDR1 SGDLS, CDR2 YYNGEE. V gave up 9 bases and J gave up 8 bases; unmatched junction bases: 13. In DNA, the CDR3 is TGTGCCACCTCGACCGGGACAGGGGACCACGGCTACACCTTC. Protein sequence: CATSTGTGDHGYTF.

The chain links TRBV12-2 to TRBJ1-2; TRBD1, the table's D call, lacks a check against the DNA. TRBV12-2 is a recognized pseudogene. The CDR3 runs 14 residues. CDR3 DNA: TGTGCAAGTCGCCTCCGGGACAAAATCTATGGCTACACCTTC. It translates to CASRLRDKIYGYTF.

The sample holds a few counts of this clone. The chain recombines TRBV6-5 with TRBJ1-1, with D possibly matching TRBD1 (6 bases). Trimming shortened V by 0 bases and J by 7 bases, and 9 bases separated the two germline ends. The germline V gene encodes CDR1 MNHEY and CDR2 SVGAGI. The CDR3 is 13 residues long. CDR3 amino acids: CASSYSARGEAFF. The DNA of the CDR3 is TGTGCCAGCAGTTACTCAGCCAGGGGTGAAGCTTTCTTT.

The J gene is TRBJ2-3, the V gene TRBV7-2; 7 nucleotides line up with TRBD2. Germline CDR1 is SGHTA and CDR2 is FQGNSA. The CDR3 consists of 15 residues. Losses at the gene ends were 11 bases for V and 0 bases for J; bases not matched to a gene: 11. CDR3 region: CAPTREGSSTDTQYF. DNA of the CDR3: TGTGCCCCAACTAGGGAGGGTTCTAGCACAGATACGCAGTATTTT.

This clone was counted a few times. The chain carries TRBV6-5 and TRBJ2-3; 11 bases map to TRBD2. CDR1 and CDR2 (germline): MNHEY, SVGAGI. CDR3 length: 16 amino acids. The trim removed 0 bases at V and 1 base at J, leaving 0 bases unmatched. This CDR3 is CASSYSGLAGTDTQYF. CDR3 sequence (DNA): TGTGCCAGCAGTTACTCGGGACTAGCGGGCACAGATACGCAGTATTTT.

The chain couples TRBV29-1 to TRBJ2-7, with D possibly matching TRBD2 (6 bases). This CDR3 comprises 12 residues. V lost 4 bases to trimming and J lost 4 bases, with 11 bases between them. The germline V gene has CDR1 SQVTM and CDR2 ANQGSEA. CDR3 sequence: CSVGMGGYEQYF. CDR3 nucleotides: TGCAGCGTTGGTATGGGGGGTTACGAGCAGTACTTC.

The V call is TRBV30, the J call TRBJ2-7, with D possibly TRBD1 on 6 matching bases. V was clipped by 2 bases and J by 6 bases, with 14 bases between them. This CDR3 contains 13 residues. CDR1 is GTSNPN and CDR2 is SVGIG in the germline V gene (reference sequence). The CDR3 DNA reads as TGTGCCTGGAGTCCACACAGGGAATCCGAGCAGTACTTC. It is translated as CAWSPHRESEQYF.

This chain links TRBV10-1 with TRBJ1-2; TRBD1 might be the D (6 bases). Germline values: CDR1 WNHNN, CDR2 SYGVQD (reference sequence). V lost 4 bases to trimming and J lost 9 bases, with 12 bases between them. This CDR3 has 12 amino acids. CDR3 residues: CASSGPQGSYTF. In DNA form, the CDR3 reads TGCGCCAGCAGTGGGCCCCAGGGGAGCTACACCTTC.

The chain employs TRBV30 and TRBJ2-5; D not certain. The CDR3 is 14 residues long. Per the germline V gene, CDR1 is GTSNPN and CDR2 is SVGIG (reference sequence). V lost 2 bases and J lost 0, with 10 bases in between. CDR3 coding DNA: TGTGCCTGGAGTATTGGGCCAGACCAAGAGACCCAGTACTTC. Residues: CAWSIGPDQETQYF.

The chain links TRBV7-9 to TRBJ1-4; D unresolved. V was shortened by 1 base and J by 7 bases, with 7 bases between the two germline ends. The germline gives CDR1 SEHNR, CDR2 FQNEAQ (reference sequence). The CDR3 has 13 amino acids. The CDR3 DNA reads TGTGCCAGCAGCTTAGGGGCACTTGAAAAACTGTTTTTT. It specifies CASSLGALEKLFF.

The genes are TRBV7-9 and TRBJ2-7, with 9 bases aligning to TRBD1. This CDR3 has 16 residues. With V trimmed by 2 bases and J by 3 bases, 8 bases remained unmatched. CDR1 is SEHNR, CDR2 FQNEAQ, per germline (reference sequence). The DNA of the CDR3 is TGTGCCAGCAGCTTATTCGGGACAGGGACGAACTACGAGCAGTACTTC. Its protein product is CASSLFGTGTNYEQYF.

CDR3 in DNA: TGTGCCAGCAGTTCCCGGGATAGCAATCAGCCCCAGCATTTT. Translated: CASSSRDSNQPQHF. The rearrangement links TRBV6-5 to TRBJ1-5, with D hard to call. V was clipped by 4 bases and J by 0 bases, with 7 bases between them. CDR3 size: 14 residues. Looked up from germline, CDR1 is MNHEY and CDR2 is SVGAGI.

The J gene is TRBJ2-2, the V gene TRBV16; D gene uncertain. The CDR3 is 17 residues long. V gave up 4 bases and J gave up 7 bases, with 22 bases separating them. Germline V gene data show CDR1 as KGHSY and CDR2 as FQNENV. CDR3 nucleotide sequence: TGTGCCAGCAGCCTCAGAACCCGAGAACTAATGGGCGGGGAGCTGTTTTTT. It translates to CASSLRTRELMGGELFF.

This clone has a single count. The chain links TRBV4-1 to TRBJ2-1; 9 positions match TRBD2. Per germline, CDR1 MGHRA and CDR2 YSYEKL. V shed 5 bases and J 9 bases; nucleotides not matched to a gene: 8. The CDR3 is 14 residues long. CDR3: CASSESGRIGEQFF. As DNA, the CDR3 is TGCGCCAGCAGCGAAAGCGGGAGGATTGGTGAGCAGTTCTTC.

In its sample, this clone was seen a few times. The CDR3 reads CASSERTGINQPQHF. Here the CDR3 DNA reads TGTGCCAGCAGCGAGCGGACAGGGATAAATCAGCCCCAGCATTTT. The chain couples TRBV7-2 to TRBJ1-5, with 8 bases matching TRBD1. V lost 5 bases to trimming and J lost 4 bases; unmatched junction nucleotides: 7. This CDR3 has 15 amino acids. Germline V lookup: CDR1 SGHTA, CDR2 FQGNSA.

V and J are TRBV4-1 and TRBJ2-2, with D maybe TRBD2 (5 bases). The CDR3 is made up of 16 amino acids. The V end lost 0 bases, the J end lost 0 bases, and 8 bases lay between the germline ends. Germline CDR1 reads MGHRA; CDR2 reads YSYEKL. The CDR3 DNA sequence: TGCGCCAGCAGCCAAGATCTAGCCTCGAACACCGGGGAGCTGTTTTTT. Translation: CASSQDLASNTGELFF.

This chain uses TRBV30 with TRBJ1-2; a possible D gene is TRBD1 (5 bases). Germline V lookup: CDR1 GTSNPN, CDR2 SVGIG (reference sequence). The CDR3 consists of 12 residues. V lost 2 bases and J lost 6, with 10 bases in between. The CDR3 region is CAWSLPGHGYTF. For the CDR3, the DNA is TGTGCCTGGAGTCTTCCAGGGCATGGCTACACCTTC.

The chain uses TRBV14 and TRBJ2-7; perhaps TRBD2 as D (5 bases). From germline, CDR1 is SGHDN and CDR2 FVKESK. V shed 3 bases and J shed 3 bases, with 12 bases lying between them. The CDR3 covers 14 residues. The CDR3 reads CASSHRLEGYEQYF. The CDR3 coding sequence is TGTGCCAGCAGCCATAGGCTCGAGGGCTACGAGCAGTACTTC.

V gene TRBV5-1 combines with J gene TRBJ1-1; a weak D match, TRBD1 (6 bases). CDR3 length equals 17 residues. The germline V gene has CDR1 SGHRS and CDR2 YFSETQ. The germline V and J ends were trimmed by 2 bases and 1 base, with 18 bases remaining between them. CDR3 nucleotides: TGCGCCAGCAGCTTTTCACAGGGAAGGCAAGGGAACACTGAAGCTTTCTTT. Translating it yields CASSFSQGRQGNTEAFF.